Listed below are T cell receptor beta chains from one sample, sequenced in a study of neoadjuvant anti-PD-1 for oral cavity cancer. Profiling relied on immunoSEQ multiplex PCR, and the TCRdb table lists in-frame clones only, not all of them. The sample has about 15,000 clones; about 37% are singletons. Here the sequenced sample was tumor tissue, taken after nivolumab (anti-PD-1) treatment. The receptors here all came from a person aged 35-79 years with oral cavity squamous cell carcinoma. CDR3s include the opening cysteine and the closing phenylalanine or tryptophan. Each record gives: CDR3 DNA, CDR3 protein, J gene, D gene, V gene, CDR3 length, clone size. D genes are given only for firm matches. Size tells how often a clone was seen (once, few, many) or the class of an expanded clone, and some rows leave it out.

DNA: TGTGCCAGCAGCTTAGGCCCCGGGAACACTGAAGCTTTCTTT; CDR3: CASSLGPGNTEAFF; J: TRBJ1-1; D: .; V: TRBV11-2; length: 14; size: once
DNA: TGTGCCATCAGTATAACCGGGACCGAAGGACAAGAGACCCAGTACTTC; CDR3: CAISITGTEGQETQYF; J: TRBJ2-5; D: .; V: TRBV10-3; length: 16; size: .
DNA: TGCGCCAGCAGCCAAGCGGGACACCTAAATTCACCCCTCCACTTT; CDR3: CASSQAGHLNSPLHF; J: TRBJ1-6; D: .; V: TRBV4-1; length: 15; size: many
DNA: TGCCTCCTTCCCCCCAAGGGAGGAGGCTCCTACAATGAGCAGTTCTTC; CDR3: CLLPPKGGGSYNEQFF; J: TRBJ2-1; D: .; V: TRBV29-1; length: 16; size: .
DNA: TGTGCCAGCTCACCAAACACCGGGGAGCTGTTTTTT; CDR3: CASSPNTGELFF; J: TRBJ2-2; D: .; V: TRBV18; length: 12; size: once
DNA: TGTGCCAGTAGCGTAACAGGGACCGGGGAGCTGTTTTTT; CDR3: CASSVTGTGELFF; J: TRBJ2-2; D: .; V: TRBV19; length: 13; size: .
DNA: TGTGCCAGCAGCCCGGAAAATTCACCCCTCCACTTT; CDR3: CASSPENSPLHF; J: TRBJ1-6; D: .; V: TRBV9; length: 12; size: few
DNA: TGCGCCAGCAGCCGGGACAGCCTCCAAGAGACCCAGTACTTC; CDR3: CASSRDSLQETQYF; J: TRBJ2-5; D: TRBD1; V: TRBV5-1; length: 14; size: few
DNA: TGTGCCAGTAGTATATCCCCAATTGGACGGTTGAACACTGAAGCTTTCTTT; CDR3: CASSISPIGRLNTEAFF; J: TRBJ1-1; D: .; V: TRBV19; length: 17; size: .
DNA: TGTGCCAGCAGCCCAAGGGACAGAGATCACGAGCAGTACTTC; CDR3: CASSPRDRDHEQYF; J: TRBJ2-7; D: TRBD1; V: TRBV4-2; length: 14; size: few
DNA: TGTGCCAGCAGTTCCCGACAGGGGTTCTACTACGAGCAGTACTTC; CDR3: CASSSRQGFYYEQYF; J: TRBJ2-7; D: TRBD1; V: TRBV7-2; length: 15; size: .
DNA: TGTGCCATCAGTGTCGCCTACGAGCAGTACTTC; CDR3: CAISVAYEQYF; J: TRBJ2-7; D: .; V: TRBV10-3; length: 11; size: few
DNA: TGTGCCAGCAGTAATACTAAGGTGGCTGAAGCTTTCTTT; CDR3: CASSNTKVAEAFF; J: TRBJ1-1; D: .; V: TRBV6-1; length: 13; size: .
DNA: TGCAGCGTTGAAGAATTGAACACTGAAGCTTTCTTT; CDR3: CSVEELNTEAFF; J: TRBJ1-1; D: .; V: TRBV29-1; length: 12; size: .
DNA: TGCGCCAGCAGTGACTCCGGGACAGCGTGTTACGAGCAGTACTTC; CDR3: CASSDSGTACYEQYF; J: TRBJ2-7; D: TRBD1; V: TRBV10-1; length: 15; size: .
DNA: TGTGCCTGGAGTTATGTAGCTACCTCTAAGGGCGAGCAGTACTTC; CDR3: CAWSYVATSKGEQYF; J: TRBJ2-7; D: .; V: TRBV30; length: 15; size: medium-sized
DNA: TGTGCCAGCAGTTACGTGCGGGGGACTGAGGCGACCCAGTACTTC; CDR3: CASSYVRGTEATQYF; J: TRBJ2-5; D: TRBD2; V: TRBV6-5; length: 15; size: few
DNA: TGTGCCAGCAGCTTAGGTCACGGAATCTATGGCTACACCTTC; CDR3: CASSLGHGIYGYTF; J: TRBJ1-2; D: .; V: TRBV7-3; length: 14; size: .
DNA: TGTGCCAGCAGCCCCGGCGGCCCCAGCTCCTACAATGAGCAGTTCTTC; CDR3: CASSPGGPSSYNEQFF; J: TRBJ2-1; D: .; V: TRBV11-3; length: 16; size: few
DNA: TGTGCCAGCAGTTACCCCGAAGAGCAGTTCTTC; CDR3: CASSYPEEQFF; J: TRBJ2-1; D: .; V: TRBV6-5; length: 11; size: .
DNA: TGCGCCAGCAGCGGCGGACAGTCGAGCTCCTACGAGCAGTACTTC; CDR3: CASSGGQSSSYEQYF; J: TRBJ2-7; D: .; V: TRBV4-3; length: 15; size: .
DNA: TGTGCCAGCAGTGAATCGAAAGGGACAGGGTCTGCGTACGAGCAGTACTTC; CDR3: CASSESKGTGSAYEQYF; J: TRBJ2-7; D: TRBD1; V: TRBV2; length: 17; size: .
DNA: TGTGCCAGCAGACGACCGGGACAGTTCTACGAGCAGTACTTC; CDR3: CASRRPGQFYEQYF; J: TRBJ2-7; D: TRBD1; V: TRBV6-5; length: 14; size: .
DNA: TGCGCCAGCAGCCAAGGGCAGACTAGCAATCAGCCCCAGCATTTT; CDR3: CASSQGQTSNQPQHF; J: TRBJ1-5; D: .; V: TRBV4-1; length: 15; size: .